The 5 T cell receptor beta chains in this list originate from one sample, sequenced in a study of T cell repertoires in cytomegalovirus infection. A single record per CDR3 protein comes from TCRdb applying MiXCR to the reads. The profile shows a few hundred thousand distinct CDR3 sequences, 20% to 25% of them singletons. Which antigens these TCRs recognize remains unknown. This sample comprised cultured PBMCs, obtained from culture after CMV antigen stimulation. The receptor set was obtained from a human donor in good health (CMV status not recorded). Some clones in this sample may be carry-over from other donors' samples.

The chain couples TRBV7-2 to TRBJ2-7; unclear D gene. Trimming removed 5 bases from V and 7 bases from J, with 15 bases in between. The CDR3 covers 13 residues. Germline CDR1 is SGHTA and CDR2 is FQGNSA. The CDR3 reads CASSKPEPSEQYV. In DNA form, the CDR3 reads TGTGCCAGCAGCAAGCCAGAGCCTAGTGAGCAGTACGTC.

The rearrangement joins TRBV18 to TRBJ2-3; tentative D call: TRBD1 (5 bases). V lost 0 bases and J lost 1, with 11 bases in between. Germline-derived CDR1 and CDR2 are KGHSH and LQKENI. The CDR3 has 16 amino acids. The CDR3 sequence is CASSPPGPIRTDTQYF. CDR3 nucleotide sequence: TGTGCCAGCTCACCACCGGGGCCAATCCGCACAGATACGCAGTATTTT.

This clonotype occurred once. The CDR3 DNA reads TGTGCCACCAGGGACGGGGCCCTCGGGGAGCTGTTTTTT. It yields the protein CATRDGALGELFF. The chain recombines TRBV24-1 with TRBJ2-2; D tentatively fits TRBD1 or TRBD2 (5 bases each). The germline gives CDR1 KGHDR, CDR2 SFDVKD. This CDR3 comprises 13 residues. Trimming cost V 7 bases and J 7 bases, with 12 bases left between them.

The chain is built from TRBV11-2 and TRBJ2-7, with D perhaps matching TRBD1 (5 bases). Germline loops: CDR1 SGHAT, CDR2 FQNNGV. The CDR3 spans 14 residues. V lost 6 bases, J lost 6 bases, and 18 bases lay in between. The CDR3 here is CASRPNPAGFEQYV. For the CDR3, the DNA is TGTGCCAGCAGACCCAACCCCGCAGGGTTCGAGCAGTACGTC.

In its sample, this clonotype was seen many times. This chain joins TRBV7-2 and TRBJ2-3; TRBD2 matches at 8 bases. There are 16 residues in the CDR3. The V segment lost 1 base and the J segment 0 bases; nucleotides outside the gene matches: 3. Looked up from germline, CDR1 is SGHTA and CDR2 is FQGNSA. The CDR3: CASSLGASGSTDTQYF. The DNA of the CDR3 is TGTGCCAGCAGCTTAGGGGCTAGCGGGAGCACAGATACGCAGTATTTT.